This T cell receptor beta chain was recorded in a study of T cell responses to AZD1222 COVID-19 vaccine. Points from the study as a whole: Just five or six AZD1222 recipients tested seropositive at baseline. The study reported that nearly half of spike-specific TCRs target unmutated variant regions. Repertoires were collected only later (after the peak T cell response had occurred).

Germline loops: CDR1 MNHEY, CDR2 SVGEGT. V was shortened by 6 bases and J by 1 base, with 15 bases between the two germline ends. CDR3 size: 15 residues. On this clone: Its antigen remains unknown.

Method: immunoSEQ multiplex PCR; TCRdb's copy keeps in-frame clones and lacks some. This table lists over 120,000 clones. The sample taken for sequencing was peripheral blood. The V gene is TRBV6-2 or TRBV6-3, the J gene TRBJ2-5; D not resolved. The TCR originated in an adult in good health. The CDR3 coding sequence is TGTGCCAGCAGCCCGACATTCGCGGTCCAAGAGACCCAGTACTTC. Encoded protein: CASSPTFAVQETQYF.